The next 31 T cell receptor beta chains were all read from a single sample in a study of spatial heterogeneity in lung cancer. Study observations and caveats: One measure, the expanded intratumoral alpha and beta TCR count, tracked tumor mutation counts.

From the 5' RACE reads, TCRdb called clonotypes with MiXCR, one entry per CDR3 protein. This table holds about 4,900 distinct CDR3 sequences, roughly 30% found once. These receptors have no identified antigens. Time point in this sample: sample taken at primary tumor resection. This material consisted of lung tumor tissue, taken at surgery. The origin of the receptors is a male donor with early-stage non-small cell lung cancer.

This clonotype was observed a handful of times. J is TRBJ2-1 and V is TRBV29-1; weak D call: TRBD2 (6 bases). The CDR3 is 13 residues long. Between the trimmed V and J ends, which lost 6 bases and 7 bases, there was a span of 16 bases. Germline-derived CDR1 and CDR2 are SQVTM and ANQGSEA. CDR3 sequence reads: CSVDGGIGNEQFF. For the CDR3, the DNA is TGCAGCGTGGACGGAGGGATAGGTAATGAGCAGTTCTTC.

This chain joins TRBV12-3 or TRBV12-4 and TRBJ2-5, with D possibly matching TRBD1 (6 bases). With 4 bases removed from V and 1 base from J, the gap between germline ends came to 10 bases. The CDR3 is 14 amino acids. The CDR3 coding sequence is TGTGCCAGCAGTTGGGGGACACTCCAAGAGACCCAGTACTTC. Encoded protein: CASSWGTLQETQYF.

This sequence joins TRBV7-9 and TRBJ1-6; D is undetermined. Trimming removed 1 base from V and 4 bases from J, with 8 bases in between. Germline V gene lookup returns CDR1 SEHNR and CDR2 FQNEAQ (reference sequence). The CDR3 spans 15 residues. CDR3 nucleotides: TGTGCCAGCAGCTTAGTATCCACTTATAATTCACCCCTCCACTTT. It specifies CASSLVSTYNSPLHF.

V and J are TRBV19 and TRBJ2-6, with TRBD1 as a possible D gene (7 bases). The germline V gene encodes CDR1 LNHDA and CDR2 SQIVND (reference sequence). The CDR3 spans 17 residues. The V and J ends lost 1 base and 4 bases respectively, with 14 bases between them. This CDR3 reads CASSIVEGAPGANVLTF. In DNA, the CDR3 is TGTGCCAGTAGTATAGTGGAGGGGGCGCCGGGGGCCAACGTCCTGACTTTC.

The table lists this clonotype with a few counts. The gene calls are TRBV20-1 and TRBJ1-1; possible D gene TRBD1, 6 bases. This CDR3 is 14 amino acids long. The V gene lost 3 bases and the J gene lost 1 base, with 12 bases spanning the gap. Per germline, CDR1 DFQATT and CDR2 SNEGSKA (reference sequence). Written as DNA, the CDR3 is TGCAGTGCTAGGACGGCAGGGGCGAACACTGAAGCTTTCTTT. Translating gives CSARTAGANTEAFF.

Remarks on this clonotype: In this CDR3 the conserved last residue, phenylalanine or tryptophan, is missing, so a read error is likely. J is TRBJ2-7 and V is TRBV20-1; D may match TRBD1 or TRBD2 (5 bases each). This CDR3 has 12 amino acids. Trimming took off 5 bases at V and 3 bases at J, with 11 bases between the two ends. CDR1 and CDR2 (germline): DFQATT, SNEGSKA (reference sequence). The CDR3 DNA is TGCAGTGCTGACAGTGGGAGCTACGAGCAGTACTAC. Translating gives CSADSGSYEQYY.

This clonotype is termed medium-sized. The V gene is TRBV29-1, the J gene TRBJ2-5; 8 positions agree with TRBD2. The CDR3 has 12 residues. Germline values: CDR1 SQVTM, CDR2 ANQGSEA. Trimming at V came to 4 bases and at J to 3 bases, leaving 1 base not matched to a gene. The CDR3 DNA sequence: TGCAGCGTTGCAGCGGGGGAAGAGACCCAGTACTTC. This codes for CSVAAGEETQYF.

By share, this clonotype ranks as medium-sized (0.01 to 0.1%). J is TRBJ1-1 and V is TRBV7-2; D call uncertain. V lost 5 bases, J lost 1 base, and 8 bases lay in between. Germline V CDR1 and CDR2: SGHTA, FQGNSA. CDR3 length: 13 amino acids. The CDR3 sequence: CASSLEPNTEAFF. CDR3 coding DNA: TGTGCCAGCAGCCTGGAACCGAACACTGAAGCTTTCTTT.

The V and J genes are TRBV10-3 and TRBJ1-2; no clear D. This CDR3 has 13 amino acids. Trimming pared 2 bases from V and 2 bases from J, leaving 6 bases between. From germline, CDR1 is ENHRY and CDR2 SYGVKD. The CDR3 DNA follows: TGTGCCATCAGTGAGGGAGGAAACTATGGCTACACCTTC. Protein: CAISEGGNYGYTF.

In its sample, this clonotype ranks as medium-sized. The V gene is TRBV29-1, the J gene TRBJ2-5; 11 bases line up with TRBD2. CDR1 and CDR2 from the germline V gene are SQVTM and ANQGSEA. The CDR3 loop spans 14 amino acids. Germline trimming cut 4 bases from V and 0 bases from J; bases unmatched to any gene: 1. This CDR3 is CSVVLAGDQETQYF. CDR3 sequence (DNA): TGCAGCGTTGTACTAGCGGGGGACCAAGAGACCCAGTACTTC.

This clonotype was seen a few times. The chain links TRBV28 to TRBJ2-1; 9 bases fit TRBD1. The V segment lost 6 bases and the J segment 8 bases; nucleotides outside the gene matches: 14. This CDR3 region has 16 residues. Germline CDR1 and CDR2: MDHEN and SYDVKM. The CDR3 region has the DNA TGTGCCAGCAGCCCCTACCGAAGACAGGGGGGTCATGAGCAGTTCTTC. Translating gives CASSPYRRQGGHEQFF. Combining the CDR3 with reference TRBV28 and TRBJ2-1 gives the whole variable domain DVKVTQSSRYLVKRTGEKVFLECVQDMDHENMFWYRQDPGLGLRLIYFSYDVKMKEKGDIPEGYSVSREKKERFSLILESASTNQTSMYLCASSPYRRQGGHEQFFGPGTRLTVL.

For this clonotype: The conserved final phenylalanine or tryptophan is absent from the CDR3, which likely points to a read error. The CDR3 DNA sequence: TGTGCCAGCAGTTTCTCTGGGTTAGGGGAAGAGACCCAGTACTTA. It translates to CASSFSGLGEETQYL. The rearrangement joins TRBV28 to TRBJ2-5; TRBD1 is a possible D gene (5 bases). The V gene lost 3 bases and the J gene lost 3 bases, with 14 bases spanning the gap. The CDR3 is 15 amino acids. Per the germline V gene, CDR1 is MDHEN and CDR2 is SYDVKM.

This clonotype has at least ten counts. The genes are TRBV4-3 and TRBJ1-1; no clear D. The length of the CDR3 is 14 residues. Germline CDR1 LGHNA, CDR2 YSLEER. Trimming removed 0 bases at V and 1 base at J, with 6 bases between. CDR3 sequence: CASSQDYGNTEAFF. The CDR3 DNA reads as TGCGCCAGCAGCCAAGATTACGGGAACACTGAAGCTTTCTTT.

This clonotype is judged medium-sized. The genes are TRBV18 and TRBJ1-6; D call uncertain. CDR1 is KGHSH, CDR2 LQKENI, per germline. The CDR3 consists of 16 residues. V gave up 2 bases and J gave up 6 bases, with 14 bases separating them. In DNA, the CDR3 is TGTGCCAGCTCACCATGGGTGTCAAAAATTAATTCACCCCTCCACTTT. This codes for CASSPWVSKINSPLHF.

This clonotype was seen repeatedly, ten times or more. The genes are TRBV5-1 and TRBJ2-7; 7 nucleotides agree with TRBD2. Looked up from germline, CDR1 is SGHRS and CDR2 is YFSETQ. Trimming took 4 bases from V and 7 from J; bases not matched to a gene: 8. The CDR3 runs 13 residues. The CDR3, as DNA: TGCGCCAGCAGCCACACTAGCGACGGTGAGCAGTACTTC. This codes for CASSHTSDGEQYF.

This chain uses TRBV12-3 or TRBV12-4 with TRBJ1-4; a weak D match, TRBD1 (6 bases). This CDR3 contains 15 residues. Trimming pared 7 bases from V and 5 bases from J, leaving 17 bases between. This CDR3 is CASTLRGAWNEKLFF. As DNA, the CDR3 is TGTGCCAGCACCCTACGGGGGGCCTGGAATGAAAAACTGTTTTTT.

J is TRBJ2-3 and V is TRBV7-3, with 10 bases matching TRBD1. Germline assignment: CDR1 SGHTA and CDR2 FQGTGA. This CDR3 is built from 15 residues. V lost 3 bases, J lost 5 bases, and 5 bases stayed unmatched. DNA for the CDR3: TGTGCCAGCAGCTTGACAGGGGGCTTTGGAGATACGCAGTATTTT. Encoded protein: CASSLTGGFGDTQYF.

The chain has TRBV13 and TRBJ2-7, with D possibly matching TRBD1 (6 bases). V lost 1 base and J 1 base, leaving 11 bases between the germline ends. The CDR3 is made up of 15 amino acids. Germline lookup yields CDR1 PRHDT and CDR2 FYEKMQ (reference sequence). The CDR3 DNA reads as TGTGCCAGCAGCTTAGCAGGGGCAGGGTCCTACGAGCAGTACTTC. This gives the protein CASSLAGAGSYEQYF. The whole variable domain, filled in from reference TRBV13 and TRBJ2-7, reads AAGVIQSPRHLIKEKRETATLKCYPIPRHDTVYWYQQGPGQDPQFLISFYEKMQSDKGSIPDRFSAQQFSDYHSELNMSSLELGDSALYFCASSLAGAGSYEQYFGPGTRLTVT.

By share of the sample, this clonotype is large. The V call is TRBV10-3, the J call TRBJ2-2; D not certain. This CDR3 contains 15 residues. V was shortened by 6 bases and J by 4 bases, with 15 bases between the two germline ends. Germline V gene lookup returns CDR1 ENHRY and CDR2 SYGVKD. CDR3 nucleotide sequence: TGTGCCATCAGAATTCGGACCCTGGGCACCGGGGAGCTGTTTTTT. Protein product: CAIRIRTLGTGELFF.

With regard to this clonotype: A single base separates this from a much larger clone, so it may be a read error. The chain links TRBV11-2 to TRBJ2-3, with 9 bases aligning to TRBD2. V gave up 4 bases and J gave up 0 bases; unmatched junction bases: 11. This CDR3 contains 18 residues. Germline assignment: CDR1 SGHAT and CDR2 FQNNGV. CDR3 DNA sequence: TGTGCCAGCAGCTGGGGCGGACTTAGCGGGGGAAGCACAGATACGCAGTATTTT. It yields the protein CASSWGGLSGGSTDTQYF.

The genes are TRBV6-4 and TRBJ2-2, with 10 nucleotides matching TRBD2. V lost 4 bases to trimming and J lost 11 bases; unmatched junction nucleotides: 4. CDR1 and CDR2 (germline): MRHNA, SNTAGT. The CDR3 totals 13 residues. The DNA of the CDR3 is TGTGCCAGCAGTGGGACTAGCGGCGGTGAGCTGTTTTTT. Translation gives CASSGTSGGELFF.

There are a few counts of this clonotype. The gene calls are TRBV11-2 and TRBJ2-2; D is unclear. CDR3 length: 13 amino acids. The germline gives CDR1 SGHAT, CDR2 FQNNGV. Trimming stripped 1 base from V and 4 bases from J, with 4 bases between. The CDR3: CASSLGGTGELFF. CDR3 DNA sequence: TGTGCCAGCAGCTTAGGCGGCACCGGGGAGCTGTTTTTT.

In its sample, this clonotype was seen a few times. The chain's CDR3 is CASSRNNRVNTEAFF. The CDR3 bases are TGCGCCAGCAGCCGAAATAACAGGGTTAACACTGAAGCTTTCTTT. The chain combines TRBV4-1 with TRBJ1-1; D possibly corresponds to TRBD1 (6 bases). Germline CDR1 and CDR2: MGHRA and YSYEKL. Trimming removed 4 bases from V and 2 bases from J, with 14 bases in between. The CDR3 length is 15 residues.

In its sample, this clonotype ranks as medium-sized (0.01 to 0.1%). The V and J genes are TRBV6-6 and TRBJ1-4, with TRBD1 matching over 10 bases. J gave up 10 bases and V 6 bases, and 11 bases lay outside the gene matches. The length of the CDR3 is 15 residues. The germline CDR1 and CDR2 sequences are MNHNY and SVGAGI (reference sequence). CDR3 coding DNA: TGTGCCAGCAGCCTCCGGACAGGGGGTCTGGGAAAACTGTTTTTT. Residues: CASSLRTGGLGKLFF.

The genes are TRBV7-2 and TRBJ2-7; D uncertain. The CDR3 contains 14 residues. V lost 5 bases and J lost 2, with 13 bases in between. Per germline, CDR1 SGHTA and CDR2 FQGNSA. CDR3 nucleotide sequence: TGTGCCAGCAGCACCTGGCTGGGTCCCTACGAGCAGTACTTC. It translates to CASSTWLGPYEQYF. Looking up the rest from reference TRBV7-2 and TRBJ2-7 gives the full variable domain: GAGVSQSPSNKVTEKGKDVELRCDPISGHTALYWYRQSLGQGLEFLIYFQGNSAPDKSGLPSDRFSAERTGGSVSTLTIQRTQQEDSAVYLCASSTWLGPYEQYFGPGTRLTVT.

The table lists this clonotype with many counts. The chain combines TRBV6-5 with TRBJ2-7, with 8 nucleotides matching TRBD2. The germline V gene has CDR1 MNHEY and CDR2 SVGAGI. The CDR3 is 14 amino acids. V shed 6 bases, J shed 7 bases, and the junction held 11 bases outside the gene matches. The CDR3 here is CASRTGGAGREQYF. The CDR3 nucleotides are TGTGCCAGCAGAACGGGGGGGGCGGGTAGAGAGCAGTACTTC.

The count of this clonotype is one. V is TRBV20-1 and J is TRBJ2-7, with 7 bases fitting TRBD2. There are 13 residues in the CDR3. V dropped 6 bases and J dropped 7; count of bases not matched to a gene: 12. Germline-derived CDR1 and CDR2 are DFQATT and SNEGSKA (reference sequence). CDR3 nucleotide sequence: TGCAGTGCCGAGACTAGCTGGAGCGGGGAGCAGTACTTC. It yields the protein CSAETSWSGEQYF.

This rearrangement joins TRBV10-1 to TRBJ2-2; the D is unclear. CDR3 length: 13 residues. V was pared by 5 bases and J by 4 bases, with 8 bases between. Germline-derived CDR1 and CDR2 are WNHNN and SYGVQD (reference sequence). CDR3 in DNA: TGCGCCAGCAGTCCTTGGTCCACCGGGGAGCTGTTTTTT. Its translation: CASSPWSTGELFF.

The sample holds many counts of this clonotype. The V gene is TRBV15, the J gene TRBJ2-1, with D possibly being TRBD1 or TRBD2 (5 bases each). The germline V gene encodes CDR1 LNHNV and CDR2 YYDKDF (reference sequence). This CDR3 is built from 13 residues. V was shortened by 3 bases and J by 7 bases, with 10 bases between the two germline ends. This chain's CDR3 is CATSSLGGNEQFF. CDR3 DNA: TGTGCCACCAGCAGTCTTGGGGGTAATGAGCAGTTCTTC. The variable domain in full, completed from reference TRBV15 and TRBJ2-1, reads DAMVIQNPRYQVTQFGKPVTLSCSQTLNHNVMYWYQQKSSQAPKLLFHYYDKDFNNEADTPDNFQSRRPNTSFCFLDIRSPGLGDTAMYLCATSSLGGNEQFFGPGTRLTVL.

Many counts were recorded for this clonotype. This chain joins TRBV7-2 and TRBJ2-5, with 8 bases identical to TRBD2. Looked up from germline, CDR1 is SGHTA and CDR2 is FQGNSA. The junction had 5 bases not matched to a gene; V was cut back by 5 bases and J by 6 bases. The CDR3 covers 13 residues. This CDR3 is CASSAGSGKTQYF. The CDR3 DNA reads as TGTGCCAGCAGCGCCGGTAGCGGGAAGACCCAGTACTTC.

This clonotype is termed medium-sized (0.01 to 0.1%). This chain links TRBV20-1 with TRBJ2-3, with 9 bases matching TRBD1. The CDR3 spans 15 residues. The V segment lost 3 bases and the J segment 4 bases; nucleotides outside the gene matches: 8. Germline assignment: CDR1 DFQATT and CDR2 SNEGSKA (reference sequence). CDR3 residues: CSASPGQGNADTQYF. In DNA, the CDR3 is TGCAGTGCTAGCCCCGGACAGGGGAACGCAGATACGCAGTATTTT.